This passage covers 6 T cell receptor beta chains from one sample sequenced in a study of metastatic and nonmetastatic thyroid tumors (dated by TCRdb to 2020 to 2022). Libraries came from PCR. Sequenced using an Illumina HiSeq 4000. TCRdb cleaned the public reads at Q25 with fastp, built clones with MiXCR and kept in-frame beta chains. This sample holds approximately 34,000 clones; approximately 20% were observed only once. Over 9.5% of the sample comes from the top ten. No treatment had been received by any patient before thyroid surgery. Sequencing input: blood. The receptors were sampled from a female donor with papillary thyroid cancer or a benign thyroid nodule (not recorded which). Some clones in this sample may be carry-over from other donors' samples.

This clone has a handful of counts. This chain connects TRBV20-1 to TRBJ2-7; 10 bases line up with TRBD2. This CDR3 region has 14 residues. Germline V gene lookup returns CDR1 DFQATT and CDR2 SNEGSKA (reference sequence). After removal of 2 bases from V and 7 bases from J, the junction contained 8 bases not matched to a gene. The CDR3 DNA reads as TGCAGTGCTAGACGGCCTAGCGGGAGCGGTGAGCAGTACTTC. Translated: CSARRPSGSGEQYF.

This clone was observed a handful of times. The chain's CDR3 is CASSFGQVNSPLHF. Here the CDR3 DNA reads TGTGCCAGCAGTTTTGGGCAGGTTAATTCACCCCTCCACTTT. The genes are TRBV27 and TRBJ1-6; D is unclear. The CDR3 totals 14 residues. Per germline, CDR1 MNHEY and CDR2 SMNVEV (reference sequence). The ends were cut back, 3 bases at V and 6 bases at J, with 9 bases in the middle.

This clone came up many times. This chain links TRBV9 with TRBJ2-3; TRBD1 aligns across 7 bases. The junction had 10 bases not matched to a gene; V was cut back by 3 bases and J by 6 bases. Germline values: CDR1 SGDLS, CDR2 YYNGEE. The CDR3 has 15 residues. The CDR3 region has the DNA TGTGCCAGCAGCGCTTCAGGGGGTCACGGGGATACGCAGTATTTT. It specifies CASSASGGHGDTQYF.

This clone was seen repeatedly, ten times or more. The rearrangement links TRBV28 to TRBJ2-1, with 7 bases identical to TRBD1. The CDR3 spans 13 residues. Looked up from germline, CDR1 is MDHEN and CDR2 is SYDVKM. V was pared by 7 bases and J by 10 bases, with 10 bases of the junction left unmatched. This CDR3 reads CASTLTQGIEQFF. The CDR3 DNA follows: TGTGCCAGCACCCTGACACAGGGGATCGAGCAGTTCTTC.

By share, this clone counts as medium-sized. The chain couples TRBV6-5 to TRBJ1-3; the match to TRBD1 covers 9 bases. CDR3 length equals 17 residues. With 7 bases clipped from V and 0 bases from J, the junction kept 10 bases outside the gene matches. CDR1 MNHEY and CDR2 SVGAGI come from the germline V gene. This chain's CDR3 is CASITGGASTSGNTIYF. As DNA, the CDR3 is TGTGCCAGCATTACAGGGGGCGCTTCGACCTCTGGAAACACCATATATTTT.

This clone was counted at least ten times. V and J are TRBV27 and TRBJ1-5, with 7 bases lining up with TRBD1. Germline CDR1 is MNHEY and CDR2 is SMNVEV (reference sequence). V shed 4 bases and J 3 bases; nucleotides not matched to a gene: 3. The CDR3 totals 14 residues. The chain's CDR3 is CASSSTGLNQPQHF. In DNA, the CDR3 is TGTGCCAGCAGTTCGACAGGGCTCAATCAGCCCCAGCATTTT.